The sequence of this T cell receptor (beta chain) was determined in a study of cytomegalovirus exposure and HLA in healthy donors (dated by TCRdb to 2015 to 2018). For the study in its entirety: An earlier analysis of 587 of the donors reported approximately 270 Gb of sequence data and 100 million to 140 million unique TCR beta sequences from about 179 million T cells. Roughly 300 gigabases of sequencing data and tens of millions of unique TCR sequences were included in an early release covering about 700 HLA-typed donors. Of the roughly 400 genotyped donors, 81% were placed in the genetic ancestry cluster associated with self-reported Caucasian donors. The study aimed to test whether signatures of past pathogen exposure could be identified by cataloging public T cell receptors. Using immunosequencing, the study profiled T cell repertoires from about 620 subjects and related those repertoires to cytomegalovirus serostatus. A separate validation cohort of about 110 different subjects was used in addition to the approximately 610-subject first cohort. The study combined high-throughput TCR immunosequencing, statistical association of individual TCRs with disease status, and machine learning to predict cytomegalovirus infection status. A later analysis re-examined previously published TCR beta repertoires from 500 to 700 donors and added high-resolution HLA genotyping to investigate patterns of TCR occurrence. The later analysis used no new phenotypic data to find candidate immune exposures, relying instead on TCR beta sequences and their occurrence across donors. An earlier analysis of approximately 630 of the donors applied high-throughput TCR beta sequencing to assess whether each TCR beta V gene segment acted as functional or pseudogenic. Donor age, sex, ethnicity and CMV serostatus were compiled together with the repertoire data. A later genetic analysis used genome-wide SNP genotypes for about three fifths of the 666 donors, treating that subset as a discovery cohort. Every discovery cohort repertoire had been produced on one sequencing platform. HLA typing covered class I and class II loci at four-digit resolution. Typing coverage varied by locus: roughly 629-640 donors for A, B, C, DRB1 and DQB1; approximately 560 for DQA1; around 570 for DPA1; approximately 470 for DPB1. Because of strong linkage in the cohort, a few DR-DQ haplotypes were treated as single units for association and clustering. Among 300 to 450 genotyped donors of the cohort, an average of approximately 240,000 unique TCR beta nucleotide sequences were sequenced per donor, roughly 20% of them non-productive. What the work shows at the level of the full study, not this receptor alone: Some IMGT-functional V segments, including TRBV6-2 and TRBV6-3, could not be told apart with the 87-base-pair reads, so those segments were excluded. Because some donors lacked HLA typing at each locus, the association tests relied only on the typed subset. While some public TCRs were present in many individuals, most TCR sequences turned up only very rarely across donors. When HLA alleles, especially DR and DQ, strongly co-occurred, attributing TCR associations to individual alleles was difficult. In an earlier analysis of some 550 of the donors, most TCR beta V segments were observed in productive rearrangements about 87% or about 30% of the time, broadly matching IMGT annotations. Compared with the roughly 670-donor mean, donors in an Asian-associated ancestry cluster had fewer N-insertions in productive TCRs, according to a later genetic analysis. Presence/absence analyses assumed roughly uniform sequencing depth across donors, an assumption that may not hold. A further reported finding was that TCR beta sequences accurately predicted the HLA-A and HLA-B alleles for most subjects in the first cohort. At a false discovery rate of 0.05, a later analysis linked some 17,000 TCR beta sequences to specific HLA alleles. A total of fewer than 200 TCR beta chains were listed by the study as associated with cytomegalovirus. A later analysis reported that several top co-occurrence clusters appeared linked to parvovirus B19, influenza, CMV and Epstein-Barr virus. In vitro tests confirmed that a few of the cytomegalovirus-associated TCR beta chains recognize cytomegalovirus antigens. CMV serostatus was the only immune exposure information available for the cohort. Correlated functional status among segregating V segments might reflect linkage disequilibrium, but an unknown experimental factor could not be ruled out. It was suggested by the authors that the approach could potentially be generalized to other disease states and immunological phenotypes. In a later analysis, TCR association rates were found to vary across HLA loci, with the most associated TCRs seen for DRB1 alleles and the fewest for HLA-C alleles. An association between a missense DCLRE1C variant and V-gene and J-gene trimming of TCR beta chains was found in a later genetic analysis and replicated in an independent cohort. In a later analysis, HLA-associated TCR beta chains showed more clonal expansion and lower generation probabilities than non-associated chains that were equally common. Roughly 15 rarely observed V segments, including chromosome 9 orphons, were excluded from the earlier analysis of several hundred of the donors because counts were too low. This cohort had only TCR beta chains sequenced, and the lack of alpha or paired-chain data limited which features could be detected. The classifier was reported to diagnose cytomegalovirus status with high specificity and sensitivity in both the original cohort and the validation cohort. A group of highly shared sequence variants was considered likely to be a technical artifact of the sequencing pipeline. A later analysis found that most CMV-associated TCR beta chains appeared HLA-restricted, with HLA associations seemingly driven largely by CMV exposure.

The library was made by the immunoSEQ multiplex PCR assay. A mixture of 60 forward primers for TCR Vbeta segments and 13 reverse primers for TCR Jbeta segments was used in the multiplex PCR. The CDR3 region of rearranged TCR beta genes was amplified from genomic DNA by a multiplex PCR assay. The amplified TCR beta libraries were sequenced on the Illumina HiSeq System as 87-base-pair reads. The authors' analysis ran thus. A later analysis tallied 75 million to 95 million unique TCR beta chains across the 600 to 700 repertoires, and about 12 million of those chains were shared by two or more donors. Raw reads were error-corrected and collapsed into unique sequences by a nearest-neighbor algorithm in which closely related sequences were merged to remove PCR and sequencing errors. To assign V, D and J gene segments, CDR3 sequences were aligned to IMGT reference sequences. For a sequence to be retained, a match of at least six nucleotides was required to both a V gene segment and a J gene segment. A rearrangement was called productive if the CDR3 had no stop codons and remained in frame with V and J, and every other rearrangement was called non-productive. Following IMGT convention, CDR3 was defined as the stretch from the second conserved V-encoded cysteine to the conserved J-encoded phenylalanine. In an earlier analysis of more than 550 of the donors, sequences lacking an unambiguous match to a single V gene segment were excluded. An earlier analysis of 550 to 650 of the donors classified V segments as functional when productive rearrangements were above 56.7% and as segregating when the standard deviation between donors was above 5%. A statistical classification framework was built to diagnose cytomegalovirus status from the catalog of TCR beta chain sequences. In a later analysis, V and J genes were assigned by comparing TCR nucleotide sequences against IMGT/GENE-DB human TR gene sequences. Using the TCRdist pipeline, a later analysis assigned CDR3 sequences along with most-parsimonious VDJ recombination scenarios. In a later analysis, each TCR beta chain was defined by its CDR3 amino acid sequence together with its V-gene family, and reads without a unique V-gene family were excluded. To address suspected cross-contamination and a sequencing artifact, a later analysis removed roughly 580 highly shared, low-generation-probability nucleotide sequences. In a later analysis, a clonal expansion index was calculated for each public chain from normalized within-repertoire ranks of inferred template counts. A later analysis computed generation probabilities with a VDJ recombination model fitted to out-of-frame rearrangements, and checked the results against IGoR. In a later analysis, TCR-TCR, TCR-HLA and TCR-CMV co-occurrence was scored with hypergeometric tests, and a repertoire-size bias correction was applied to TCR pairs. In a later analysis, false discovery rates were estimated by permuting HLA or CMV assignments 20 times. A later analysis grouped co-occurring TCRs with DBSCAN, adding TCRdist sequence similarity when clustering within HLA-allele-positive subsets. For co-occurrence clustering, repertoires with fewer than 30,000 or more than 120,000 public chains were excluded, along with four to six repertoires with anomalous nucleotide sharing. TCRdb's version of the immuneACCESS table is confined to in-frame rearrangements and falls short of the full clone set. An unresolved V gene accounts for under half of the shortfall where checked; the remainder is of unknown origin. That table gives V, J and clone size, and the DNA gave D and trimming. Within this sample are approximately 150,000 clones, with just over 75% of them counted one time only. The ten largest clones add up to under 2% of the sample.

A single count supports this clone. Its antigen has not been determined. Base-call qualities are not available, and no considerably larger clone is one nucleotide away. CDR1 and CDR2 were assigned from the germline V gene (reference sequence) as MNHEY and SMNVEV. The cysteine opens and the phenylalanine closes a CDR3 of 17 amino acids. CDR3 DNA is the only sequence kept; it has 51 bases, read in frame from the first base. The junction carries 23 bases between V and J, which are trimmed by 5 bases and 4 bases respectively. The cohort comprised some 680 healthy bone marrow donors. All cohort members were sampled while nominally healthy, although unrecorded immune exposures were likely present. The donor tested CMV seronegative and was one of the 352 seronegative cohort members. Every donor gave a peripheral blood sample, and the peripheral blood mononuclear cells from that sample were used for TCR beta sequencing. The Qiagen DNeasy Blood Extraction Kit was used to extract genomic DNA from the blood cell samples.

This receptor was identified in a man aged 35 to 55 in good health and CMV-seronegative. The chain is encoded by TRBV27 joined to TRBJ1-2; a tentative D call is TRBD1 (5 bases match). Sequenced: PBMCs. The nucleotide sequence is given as TGTGCCAGCAGTCCCCAAGGGGCAGGGTACGTAGGCTATGGCTACACCTTC. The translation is CASSPQGAGYVGYGYTF.